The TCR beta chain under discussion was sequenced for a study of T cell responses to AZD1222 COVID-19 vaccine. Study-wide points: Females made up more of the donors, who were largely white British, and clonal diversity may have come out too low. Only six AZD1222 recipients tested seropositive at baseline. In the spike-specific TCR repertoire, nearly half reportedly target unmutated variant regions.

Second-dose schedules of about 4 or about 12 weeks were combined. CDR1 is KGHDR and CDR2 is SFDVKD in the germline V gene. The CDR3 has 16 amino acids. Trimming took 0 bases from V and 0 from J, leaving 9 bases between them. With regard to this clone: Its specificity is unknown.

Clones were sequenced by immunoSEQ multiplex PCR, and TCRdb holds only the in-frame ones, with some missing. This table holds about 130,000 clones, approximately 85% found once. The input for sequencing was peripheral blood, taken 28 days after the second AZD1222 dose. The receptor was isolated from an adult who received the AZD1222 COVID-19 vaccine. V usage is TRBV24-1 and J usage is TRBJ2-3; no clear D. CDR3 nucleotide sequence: TGTGCCACCAGTGATTTGTCAGCCCTTAGCACAGATACGCAGTATTTT. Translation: CATSDLSALSTDTQYF.